This T cell receptor beta chain was sequenced during a study of blood T cell repertoires in COVID-19. The wider study: Samples of COVID-19 (acute and convalescent) were obtained from the United States, Italy and Spain. Nucleic acid was either cDNA or gDNA, and it came from T cells, B-cell-depleted T cells, or PBMCs.

As processed by the authors: It was from reference gene primer amplification that nucleated cell counts were estimated. TCRdb's table, derived via immunoSEQ multiplex PCR, lists solely in-frame clones and lacks some. D and trimming were read from the DNA, whereas the V and J calls and clone size are those reported in that table. The sample has about 69,000 clones, under 85% seen once; the top ten hold 16%. This CDR3 spans 16 amino acids. V lost 5 bases, J lost 3 bases, and 17 bases lay in between. Germline V gives CDR1 SGHTA, CDR2 FQGNSA. The sequence came from a man aged 60-69 years with acute or convalescent COVID-19. The chain joins TRBV7-2 to TRBJ1-5, with no clear D. Sequenced sample: peripheral blood. The CDR3 is CASSPSRTGPNQPQHF. CDR3 bases: TGTGCCAGCAGCCCTAGCAGGACCGGCCCCAATCAGCCCCAGCATTTT.